This TCR beta chain was captured by sequencing in a study of blood T cell repertoires in COVID-19. CDR3 length: 17 residues. Per the germline V gene, CDR1 is SGHVT and CDR2 is SQSDAQ. Trimming took off 5 bases at V and 5 bases at J, with 24 bases between the two ends. Using immunoSEQ multiplex PCR, the repertoire was profiled, and TCRdb retains in-frame clones only, with some absent. The data show roughly 61,000 clones, 80% to 95% seen once. The sample comprised peripheral blood. V and J are TRBV7-4 and TRBJ1-1; D possibly corresponds to TRBD1 (6 bases). This sequence originates from a man older than 75 with acute or convalescent COVID-19. The CDR3 bases are TGTGCCAGCAGCCGCGGGGGGGGGCGGCAGGGCTGGACTGAAGCTTTCTTT. It encodes CASSRGGGRQGWTEAFF.